The clone carrying this TCR beta chain was recorded only once. The target antigen is unknown. This sample is drawn from a study of cytomegalovirus exposure and HLA in healthy donors. Overall study findings and caveats: The study flagged 150 to 200 TCR beta chains as cytomegalovirus-associated. Later analysis placed DRB1 highest and HLA-C lowest in TCR association rates, which differed by HLA locus.

The PCR ran on 60 Vbeta and 13 Jbeta primers. Repertoires were generated with immunoSEQ multiplex PCR, while TCRdb's copy carries only in-frame clones and drops some. This repertoire shows roughly 170,000 clones, roughly 80% found once; its top ten account for about 1.6%. Per the germline V gene, CDR1 is MNHEY and CDR2 is SVGAGI. This CDR3 has 15 amino acids. After removal of 8 bases from V and 3 bases from J, the junction contained 8 bases not matched to a gene. The chain combines TRBV6-5 with TRBJ1-3, with 9 bases fitting TRBD1. Sequenced material: PBMCs. The source is a man in his forties or fifties in good health and CMV-seronegative. CDR3 coding DNA: TGTGCCAGCCTCGGACAGGGGTCGGGTGGAAACACCATATATTTT. Residues: CASLGQGSGGNTIYF.